This T cell receptor beta chain was captured in a study of blood T cell repertoires in COVID-19. About the research overall: The United States, Italy and Spain were the sources of the acute and convalescent COVID-19 samples.

CDR1 is SNHLY and CDR2 is FYNNEI in the germline V gene. The CDR3 sequence is 15 residues long. V lost 7 bases to trimming and J lost 4 bases, with 17 bases between them. The protocol was immunoSEQ multiplex PCR, while the TCRdb copy is restricted to in-frame clones and leaves out a portion. The sample lists 350,000 to 450,000 clones, 75% to 90% occurring once. The specimen was PBMCs or T cells enriched from blood (not recorded which). J is TRBJ1-5 and V is TRBV2; D is ambiguous. This TCR was sampled from a man aged 25 to 40 who had recovered from COVID-19. The CDR3 nucleotides are TGTGCCAGCACCTCGCGCGAGTCCCATAATCAGCCCCAGCATTTT. Translating it yields CASTSRESHNQPQHF.